This TCR beta chain stems from a study of shared clonotypes between healthy human individuals. Overall study: Three plates each covered CD4 naive and memory; CD8 naive two, CD8 memory one.

Between the trimmed V and J ends, which lost 7 bases and 1 base, there was a span of 20 bases. Germline V lookup: CDR1 LNHDA, CDR2 SQIVND (reference sequence). This CDR3 is built from 16 residues. The assay was immunoSEQ multiplex PCR, and TCRdb's table has in-frame clones only and misses some. Here the sample spans 2 million to 3 million clones, just over 90% being singletons. This TCR derives from a man aged 18 to 30 in good health. The sequencing sample was made of naive CD4+ T cells sorted from blood. The subset: CD45RA+ positively selected. The gene calls are TRBV19 and TRBJ2-7; D possibly corresponds to TRBD2 (5 bases). CDR3 residues: CASTTLTKPPSYEQYF. CDR3 DNA sequence: TGTGCCAGTACCACCCTGACTAAGCCCCCATCCTACGAGCAGTACTTC.